The 23 T cell receptor beta chains below were found in one sample sequenced in a study of early T cells in non-severe SARS-CoV-2 infection. Each CDR3 protein gets one entry after TCRdb re-called the 5' RACE reads with MiXCR. The data contain around 26,000 distinct CDR3 sequences, roughly 4.8% of them singletons. Sequenced material: whole blood. Every receptor here comes from an adult who was a healthcare worker with PCR-confirmed SARS-CoV-2 infection or an uninfected control (not recorded which).

This clonotype occurred many times. The chain is built from TRBV7-2 and TRBJ1-1, with D uncertain. CDR1 SGHTA and CDR2 FQGNSA come from the germline V gene. The CDR3 is 13 amino acids. Deletions cut 5 bases from V and 1 base from J, with 8 bases between. The CDR3 DNA is TGTGCCAGCAGCCCTGGGCCGAACACTGAAGCTTTCTTT. Translation: CASSPGPNTEAFF.

This clonotype was seen repeatedly, ten times or more. The genes are TRBV18 and TRBJ1-3; 9 nucleotides line up with TRBD1. The CDR3 is 21 residues long. CDR1 is KGHSH, CDR2 LQKENI, per germline. Unmatched junction bases numbered 16, after V lost 1 base and J lost 0 bases. CDR3 amino acids: CASSPQLIQGAHRISGNTIYF. CDR3 nucleotide sequence: TGTGCCAGCTCACCACAACTTATACAGGGGGCTCATCGGATCTCTGGAAACACCATATATTTT.

Many counts were recorded for this clonotype. J is TRBJ2-1 and V is TRBV15; D not resolved. Germline V CDR1 and CDR2: LNHNV, YYDKDF (reference sequence). V was trimmed by 0 bases and J by 0 bases, leaving 9 bases between them. This CDR3 region has 16 residues. The CDR3 nucleotides are TGTGCCACCAGCAGAGATCTTAGTGTCTCCTACAATGAGCAGTTCTTC. It specifies CATSRDLSVSYNEQFF.

In this sample, this clonotype turned up many times. The gene calls are TRBV6-5 and TRBJ1-2; D unclear. The CDR3 has 14 amino acids. V lost 8 bases to trimming and J lost 3 bases, with 16 bases between them. Germline values: CDR1 MNHEY, CDR2 SVGAGI. The CDR3 here is CASAMDATYYGYTF. CDR3 nucleotide sequence: TGTGCCAGCGCAATGGACGCCACCTACTATGGCTACACCTTC.

With respect to this clonotype: The junction differs from germline at one of its ends, possibly a read error. The chain uses TRBV28 and TRBJ2-1; TRBD2 aligns across 13 bases. Germline V gene lookup returns CDR1 MDHEN and CDR2 SYDVKM. This CDR3 is built from 17 residues. The CDR3 region is CASSPGLAGARSNDQFF. The DNA for the CDR3 is TGTGCCAGCAGTCCCGGACTAGCGGGAGCACGGAGCAATGATCAGTTCTTC.

The table lists this clonotype with a few counts. J is TRBJ1-3 and V is TRBV16, with unresolved D. Germline V CDR1 and CDR2: KGHSY, FQNENV. This CDR3 spans 15 amino acids. V lost 5 bases and J lost 0, with 11 bases in between. As DNA, the CDR3 is TGTGCCAGCAGCAGACGGGTAGTCTCTGGAAACACCATATATTTT. Protein product: CASSRRVVSGNTIYF.

The gene calls are TRBV7-2 and TRBJ2-2; D gene unclear. Trimming took 2 bases from V and 7 from J, leaving 14 bases between them. Germline V gene lookup returns CDR1 SGHTA and CDR2 FQGNSA. The CDR3 has 15 residues. Here the CDR3 reads CASSLNKPPIGELFF. In DNA, the CDR3 is TGTGCCAGCAGCTTAAACAAACCTCCTATCGGGGAGCTGTTTTTT.

J is TRBJ2-3 and V is TRBV29-1; 7 nucleotides align to TRBD1. The V gene end was trimmed by 5 bases and the J gene end by 5 bases; junction bases not matched to a gene: 13. Germline V lookup: CDR1 SQVTM, CDR2 ANQGSEA. The CDR3 spans 15 residues. The DNA of the CDR3 is TGCAGCGTTTTACACAGGGGTTCTCGAGTAGATACGCAGTATTTT. Its protein is CSVLHRGSRVDTQYF.

The chain links TRBV2 to TRBJ1-5; D not resolved. Germline V CDR1 and CDR2: SNHLY, FYNNEI. The V and J ends lost 8 bases and 0 bases respectively, with 17 bases between them. This CDR3 is built from 16 residues. The CDR3 spells CASSTRRQASNQPQHF. CDR3 nucleotides: TGTGCCAGCTCAACCCGCCGGCAGGCTAGCAATCAGCCCCAGCATTTT.

Many counts were recorded for this clonotype. The chain joins TRBV3-1 to TRBJ2-3, with 14 bases aligning to TRBD2. The ends lost 4 bases at V and 0 bases at J; junction bases unmatched: 9. Per the germline V gene, CDR1 is LGHDT and CDR2 is YNNKEL (reference sequence). This CDR3 spans 19 amino acids. DNA for the CDR3: TGTGCCAGCAGCCTGGGGGGACTAGCGGGGGCTAGTAGCACAGATACGCAGTATTTT. This gives the protein CASSLGGLAGASSTDTQYF.

This clonotype has ten or more counts. CDR3 protein: CASSDRSYNEQFF. The DNA for the CDR3 is TGCGCCAGCAGCGATAGGAGCTACAATGAGCAGTTCTTC. The chain carries TRBV5-1 and TRBJ2-1; D unresolved. Deletions cut 4 bases from V and 3 bases from J, with 8 bases between. Germline CDR1 SGHRS, CDR2 YFSETQ. The CDR3 is 13 residues long. Using reference TRBV5-1 and TRBJ2-1 for the parts outside the CDR3, the full variable domain is KAGVTQTPRYLIKTRGQQVTLSCSPISGHRSVSWYQQTPGQGLQFLFEYFSETQRNKGNFPGRFSGRQFSNSRSEMNVSTLELGDSALYLCASSDRSYNEQFFGPGTRLTVL.

This clonotype came up many times. This chain connects TRBV7-2 to TRBJ1-2; unclear D gene. Germline CDR1 SGHTA, CDR2 FQGNSA. This CDR3 contains 15 residues. V lost 0 bases to trimming and J lost 0 bases, with 8 bases between them. The CDR3 nucleotides read TGTGCCAGCAGCTTAGCCACGGGGTCTAACTATGGCTACACCTTC. The encoded protein is CASSLATGSNYGYTF. The full variable domain, with the rest looked up from reference TRBV7-2 and TRBJ1-2, is GAGVSQSPSNKVTEKGKDVELRCDPISGHTALYWYRQSLGQGLEFLIYFQGNSAPDKSGLPSDRFSAERTGGSVSTLTIQRTQQEDSAVYLCASSLATGSNYGYTFGSGTRLTVV.

The DNA of the CDR3 is TGTGCCAGCAGCTCCGGGACACCCGGCACAGATACGCAGTATTTT. It codes for CASSSGTPGTDTQYF. The V call is TRBV5-4, the J call TRBJ2-3, with D possibly being TRBD1 (6 bases). The CDR3 covers 15 residues. Germline CDR1 and CDR2: SGHNT and YYREEE (reference sequence). V was trimmed by 3 bases and J by 1 base, leaving 12 bases between them.

This clonotype was counted only a few times. The V and J genes are TRBV20-1 and TRBJ1-1; D is ambiguous. Trimming left V 3 bases short and J 3 bases short, with 5 bases between. Per germline, CDR1 DFQATT and CDR2 SNEGSKA (reference sequence). This CDR3 spans 11 amino acids. The CDR3 nucleotides read TGCAGTGCTAGTGAGGACACTGAAGCTTTCTTT. This codes for CSASEDTEAFF.

The V gene is TRBV7-2, the J gene TRBJ2-1; unclear D gene. V gave up 5 bases and J gave up 7 bases, with 15 bases separating them. Per germline, CDR1 SGHTA and CDR2 FQGNSA. The CDR3 is 14 amino acids. CDR3 residues: CASSPRPFSNEQFF. CDR3 sequence (DNA): TGTGCCAGCAGCCCCCGACCCTTTAGTAATGAGCAGTTCTTC. Drawing the rest from reference TRBV7-2 and TRBJ2-1, the complete variable domain is GAGVSQSPSNKVTEKGKDVELRCDPISGHTALYWYRQSLGQGLEFLIYFQGNSAPDKSGLPSDRFSAERTGGSVSTLTIQRTQQEDSAVYLCASSPRPFSNEQFFGPGTRLTVL.

This clonotype was seen more than once but under ten times. This sequence joins TRBV5-1 and TRBJ1-1, with 7 bases that match TRBD1. The ends lost 4 bases at V and 6 bases at J; junction bases unmatched: 3. There are 12 residues in the CDR3. Germline V gene sequence: CDR1 SGHRS, CDR2 YFSETQ. Here the CDR3 reads CASSQQGSEAFF. For the CDR3, the DNA is TGCGCCAGCAGCCAACAGGGGTCTGAAGCTTTCTTT.

This clonotype was observed a few times. This chain joins TRBV11-3 and TRBJ2-4; D is perhaps TRBD1 (6 bases). From germline, CDR1 is SGHNT and CDR2 YENEEA. Trimming pared 6 bases from V and 7 bases from J, leaving 13 bases between. The CDR3 runs to 13 residues. CDR3 sequence (DNA): TGTGCCAGCAGTTCAGGGGCGGTCAACATTCAGTACTTC. It translates to CASSSGAVNIQYF.

This chain connects TRBV20-1 to TRBJ1-2, with 8 nucleotides matching TRBD1. Trimming cost V 5 bases and J 2 bases; bases outside gene matches: 4. The CDR3 totals 13 residues. Germline V gene lookup returns CDR1 DFQATT and CDR2 SNEGSKA (reference sequence). The CDR3 bases are TGCAGTGCTCCCCGACAGGGGAACTATGGCTACACCTTC. Translating gives CSAPRQGNYGYTF.

This clonotype showed up many times. This chain joins TRBV20-1 and TRBJ1-6, with D unclear. Trimming cost V 1 base and J 6 bases, with 7 bases left between them. CDR1 is DFQATT and CDR2 is SNEGSKA in the germline V gene (reference sequence). The CDR3 length is 13 residues. The CDR3 spells CSARGGINSPLHF. For the CDR3, the DNA is TGCAGTGCTAGAGGGGGAATTAATTCACCCCTCCACTTT.

V usage is TRBV2 and J usage is TRBJ2-7, with D possibly being TRBD1 (5 bases). The CDR3 runs 11 residues. Germline CDR1 and CDR2: SNHLY and FYNNEI. The V and J ends lost 9 bases and 6 bases respectively, with 12 bases between them. CDR3 bases: TGTGCCAGAGGGGTTGAAGGCGAGCAGTACTTC. Residues: CARGVEGEQYF. Full variable domain (remainder filled in from reference TRBV2 and TRBJ2-7): EPEVTQTPSHQVTQMGQEVILRCVPISNHLYFYWYRQILGQKVEFLVSFYNNEISEKSEIFDDQFSVERPDGSNFTLKIRSTKLEDSAMYFCARGVEGEQYFGPGTRLTVT.

The J gene is TRBJ2-1, the V gene TRBV29-1; D gene unclear. V was cut by 1 base and J by 2 bases, with 9 bases left in between. The germline gives CDR1 SQVTM, CDR2 ANQGSEA. CDR3 length: 14 residues. CDR3 protein: CSVEGTPTYNEQFF. For the CDR3, the DNA is TGCAGCGTTGAAGGGACGCCAACCTACAATGAGCAGTTCTTC.

At least ten counts were recorded for this clonotype. A read error may produce the germline difference seen at one junction end. The CDR3 region has the DNA TGCAGTGCTAGTTATACAGGGATCCCCGATCTTCAAGTCTTC. This encodes CSASYTGIPDLQVF. V usage is TRBV20-1 and J usage is TRBJ2-1; tentatively, D is TRBD1 (6 bases). Germline V gives CDR1 DFQATT, CDR2 SNEGSKA (reference sequence). The CDR3 runs to 14 residues.

The DNA for the CDR3 is TGCGCCAGCAGCTTCTTAGCGGGAGAAGAGACCCAGTACTTC. Its translation: CASSFLAGEETQYF. The J gene is TRBJ2-5, the V gene TRBV5-1; 9 positions agree with TRBD2. Losses at the gene ends were 2 bases for V and 3 bases for J; bases not matched to a gene: 2. This CDR3 is 14 amino acids long. Per the germline V gene, CDR1 is SGHRS and CDR2 is YFSETQ.